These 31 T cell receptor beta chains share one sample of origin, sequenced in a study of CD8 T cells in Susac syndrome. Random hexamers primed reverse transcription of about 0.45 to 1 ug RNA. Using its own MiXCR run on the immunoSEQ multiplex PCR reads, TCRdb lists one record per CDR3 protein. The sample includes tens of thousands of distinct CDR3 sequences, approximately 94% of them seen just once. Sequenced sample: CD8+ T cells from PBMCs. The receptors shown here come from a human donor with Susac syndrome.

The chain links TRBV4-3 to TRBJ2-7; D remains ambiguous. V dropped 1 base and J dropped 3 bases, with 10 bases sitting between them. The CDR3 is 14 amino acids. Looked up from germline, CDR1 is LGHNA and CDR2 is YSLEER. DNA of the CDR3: TGCGCCAGCAGCCAAGGGGCCGCCGACTACGAGCAGTACTTC. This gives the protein CASSQGAADYEQYF.

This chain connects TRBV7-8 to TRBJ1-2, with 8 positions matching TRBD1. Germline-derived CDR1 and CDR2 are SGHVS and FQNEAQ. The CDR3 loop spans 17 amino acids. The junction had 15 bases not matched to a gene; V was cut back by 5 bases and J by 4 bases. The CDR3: CASSRRGQGAGGYGYTF. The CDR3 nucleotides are TGTGCCAGCAGCCGGCGGGGGCAGGGGGCCGGGGGCTATGGCTACACCTTC.

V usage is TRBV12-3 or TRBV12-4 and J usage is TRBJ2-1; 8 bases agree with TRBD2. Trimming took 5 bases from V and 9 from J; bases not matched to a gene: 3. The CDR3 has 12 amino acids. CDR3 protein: CASSGLAAEQFF. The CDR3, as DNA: TGTGCCAGCAGTGGACTAGCCGCTGAGCAGTTCTTC.

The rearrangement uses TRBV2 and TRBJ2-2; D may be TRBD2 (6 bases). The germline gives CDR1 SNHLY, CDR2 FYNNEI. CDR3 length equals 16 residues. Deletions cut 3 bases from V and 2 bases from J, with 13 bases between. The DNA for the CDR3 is TGTGCCAGCAGTGAGCGGGGACGCCCCAACACCGGGGAGCTGTTTTTT. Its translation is CASSERGRPNTGELFF.

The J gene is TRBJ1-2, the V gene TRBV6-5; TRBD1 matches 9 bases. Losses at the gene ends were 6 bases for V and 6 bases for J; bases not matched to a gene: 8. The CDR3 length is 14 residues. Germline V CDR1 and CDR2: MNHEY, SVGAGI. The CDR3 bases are TGTGCCAGCAGCAAGGACAGGGGATTTCATGGCTACACCTTC. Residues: CASSKDRGFHGYTF.

The CDR3 DNA reads as TGTGCCAGCAGCCAAGAGGGCGGGGGGGCGGCCAAAAACATTCAGTACTTC. It specifies CASSQEGGGAAKNIQYF. V gene TRBV3-1 combines with J gene TRBJ2-4; 9 bases fit TRBD2. Germline CDR1 reads LGHDT; CDR2 reads YNNKEL (reference sequence). V lost 0 bases, J lost 1 base, and 4 bases stayed unmatched. CDR3 length: 17 amino acids. The complete variable domain, with remaining parts taken from reference TRBV3-1 and TRBJ2-4, reads DTAVSQTPKYLVTQMGNDKSIKCEQNLGHDTMYWYKQDSKKFLKIMFSYNNKELIINETVPNRFSPKSPDKAHLNLHINSLELGDSAVYFCASSQEGGGAAKNIQYFGAGTRLSVL.

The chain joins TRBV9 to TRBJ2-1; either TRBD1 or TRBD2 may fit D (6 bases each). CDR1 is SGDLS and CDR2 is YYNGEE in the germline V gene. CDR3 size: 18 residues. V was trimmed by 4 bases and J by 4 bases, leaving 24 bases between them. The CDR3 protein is CASSSPKKGGSVYNEQFF. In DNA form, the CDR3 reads TGTGCCAGCAGCTCTCCCAAGAAGGGGGGTTCCGTTTACAATGAGCAGTTCTTC.

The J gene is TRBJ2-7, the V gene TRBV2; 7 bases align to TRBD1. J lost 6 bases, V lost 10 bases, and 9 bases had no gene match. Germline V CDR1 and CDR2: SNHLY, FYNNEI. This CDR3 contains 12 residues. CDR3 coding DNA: TGTGCCACCCGGGACAGCCGAGTCGAGCAGTACTTC. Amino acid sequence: CATRDSRVEQYF.

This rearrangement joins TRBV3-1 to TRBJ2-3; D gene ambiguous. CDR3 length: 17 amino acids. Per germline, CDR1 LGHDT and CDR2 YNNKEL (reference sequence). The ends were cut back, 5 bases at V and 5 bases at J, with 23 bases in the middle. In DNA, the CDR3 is TGTGCCAGCAGCAGCCGATGTCCCTTTGTCATGCAAGATACGCAGTATTTT. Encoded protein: CASSSRCPFVMQDTQYF.

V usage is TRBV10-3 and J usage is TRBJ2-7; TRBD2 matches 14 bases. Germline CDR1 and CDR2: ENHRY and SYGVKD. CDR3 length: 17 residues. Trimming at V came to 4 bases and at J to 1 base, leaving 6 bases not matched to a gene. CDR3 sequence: CAISVPRLAGGSYEQYF. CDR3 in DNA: TGTGCCATCAGTGTGCCTCGACTAGCGGGGGGGTCCTACGAGCAGTACTTC.

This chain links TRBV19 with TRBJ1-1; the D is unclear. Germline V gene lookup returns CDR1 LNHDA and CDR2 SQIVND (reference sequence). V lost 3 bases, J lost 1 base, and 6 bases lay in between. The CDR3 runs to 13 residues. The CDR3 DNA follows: TGTGCCAGTAGTATTACTCCGAACACTGAAGCTTTCTTT. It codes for CASSITPNTEAFF.

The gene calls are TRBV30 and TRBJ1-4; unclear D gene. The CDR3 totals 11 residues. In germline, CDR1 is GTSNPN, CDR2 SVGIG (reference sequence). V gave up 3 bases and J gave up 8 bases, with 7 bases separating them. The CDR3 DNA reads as TGTGCCTGGAGGATGGGGGAAAAACTGTTTTTT. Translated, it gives CAWRMGEKLFF.

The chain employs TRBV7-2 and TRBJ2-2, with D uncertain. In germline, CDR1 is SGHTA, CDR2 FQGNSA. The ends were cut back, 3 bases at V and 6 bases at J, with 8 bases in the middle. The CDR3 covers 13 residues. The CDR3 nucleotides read TGTGCCAGCAGCTTTTTTGGTTCCGGGGAGCTGTTTTTT. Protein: CASSFFGSGELFF.

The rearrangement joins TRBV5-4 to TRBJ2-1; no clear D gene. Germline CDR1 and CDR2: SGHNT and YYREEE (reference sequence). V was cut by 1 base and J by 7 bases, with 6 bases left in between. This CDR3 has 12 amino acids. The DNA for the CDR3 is TGTGCCAGCAGCTTGCTTGGGAATGAGCAGTTCTTC. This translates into CASSLLGNEQFF.

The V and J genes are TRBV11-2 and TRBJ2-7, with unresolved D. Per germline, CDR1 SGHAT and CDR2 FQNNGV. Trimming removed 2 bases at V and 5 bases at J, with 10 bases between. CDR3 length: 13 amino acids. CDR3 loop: CASSLWKGDEQYF. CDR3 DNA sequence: TGTGCCAGCAGCTTATGGAAGGGCGACGAGCAGTACTTC.

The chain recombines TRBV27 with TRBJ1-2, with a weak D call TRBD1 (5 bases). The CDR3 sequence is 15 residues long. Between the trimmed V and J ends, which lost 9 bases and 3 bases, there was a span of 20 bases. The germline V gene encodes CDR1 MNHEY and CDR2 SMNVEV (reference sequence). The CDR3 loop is CASSSGTGGDYGYTF. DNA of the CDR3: TGTGCCAGTTCCTCCGGGACGGGAGGAGACTATGGCTACACCTTC.

This chain's CDR3 is CASSVGFTGEYGYTF. The DNA for the CDR3 is TGTGCCAGCAGCGTAGGATTTACAGGGGAGTATGGCTACACCTTC. The chain combines TRBV9 with TRBJ1-2; 7 nucleotides match TRBD1. The ends lost 0 bases at V and 5 bases at J; junction bases unmatched: 7. The CDR3 runs 15 residues. The V gene's germline CDR1 is SGDLS and CDR2 YYNGEE. Based on the CDR3 plus reference TRBV9 and TRBJ1-2, the full variable domain is DSGVTQTPKHLITATGQRVTLRCSPRSGDLSVYWYQQSLDQGLQFLIQYYNGEERAKGNILERFSAQQFPDLHSELNLSSLELGDSALYFCASSVGFTGEYGYTFGSGTRLTVV.

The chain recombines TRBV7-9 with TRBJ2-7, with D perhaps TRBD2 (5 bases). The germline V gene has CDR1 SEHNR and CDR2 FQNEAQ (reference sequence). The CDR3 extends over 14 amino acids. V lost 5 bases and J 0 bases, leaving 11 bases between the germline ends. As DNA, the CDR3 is TGTGCCAGCAGCGGTAGCGAGAGCTCCTACGAGCAGTACTTC. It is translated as CASSGSESSYEQYF.

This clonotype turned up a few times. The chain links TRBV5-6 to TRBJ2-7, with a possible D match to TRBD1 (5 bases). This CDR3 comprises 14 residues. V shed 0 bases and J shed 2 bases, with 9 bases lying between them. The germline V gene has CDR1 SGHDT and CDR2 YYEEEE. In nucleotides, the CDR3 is TGTGCCAGCAGCTTGGGGGCAGGGACCTACGAGCAGTACTTC. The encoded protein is CASSLGAGTYEQYF. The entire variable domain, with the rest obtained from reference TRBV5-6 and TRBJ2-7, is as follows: DAGVTQSPTHLIKTRGQQVTLRCSPKSGHDTVSWYQQALGQGPQFIFQYYEEEERQRGNFPDRFSGHQFPNYSSELNVNALLLGDSALYLCASSLGAGTYEQYFGPGTRLTVT.

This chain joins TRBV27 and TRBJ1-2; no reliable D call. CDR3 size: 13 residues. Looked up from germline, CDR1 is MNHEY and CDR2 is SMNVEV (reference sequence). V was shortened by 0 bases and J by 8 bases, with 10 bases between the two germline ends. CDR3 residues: CASSLSGEAGYTF. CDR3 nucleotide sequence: TGTGCCAGCAGTTTATCCGGGGAAGCCGGCTACACCTTC.

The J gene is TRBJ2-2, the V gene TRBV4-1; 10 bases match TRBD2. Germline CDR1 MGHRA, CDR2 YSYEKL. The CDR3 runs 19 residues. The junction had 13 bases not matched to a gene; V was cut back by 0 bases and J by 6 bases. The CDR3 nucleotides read TGCGCCAGCAGCCAAGATCGGGTTAGCGGGGGGCCCGCCCCCGGGGAGCTGTTTTTT. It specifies CASSQDRVSGGPAPGELFF.

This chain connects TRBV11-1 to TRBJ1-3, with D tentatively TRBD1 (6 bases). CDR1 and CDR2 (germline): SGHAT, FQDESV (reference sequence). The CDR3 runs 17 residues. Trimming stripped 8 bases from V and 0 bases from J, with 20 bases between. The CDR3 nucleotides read TGTGCCAGCCGCCCCCGTCCGGGACACCTCTCTGGAAACACCATATATTTT. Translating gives CASRPRPGHLSGNTIYF.

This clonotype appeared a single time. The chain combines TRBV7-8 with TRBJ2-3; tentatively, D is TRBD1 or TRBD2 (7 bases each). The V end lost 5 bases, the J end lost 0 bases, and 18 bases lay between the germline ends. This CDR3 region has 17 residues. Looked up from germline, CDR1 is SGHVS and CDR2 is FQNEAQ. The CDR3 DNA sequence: TGTGCCAGCAGCCCTTGGTACCAGGGGGGGAGCACAGATACGCAGTATTTT. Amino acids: CASSPWYQGGSTDTQYF.

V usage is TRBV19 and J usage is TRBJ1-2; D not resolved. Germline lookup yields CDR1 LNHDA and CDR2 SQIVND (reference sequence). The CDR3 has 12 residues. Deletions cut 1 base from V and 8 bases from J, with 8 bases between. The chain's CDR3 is CASSIGKVGYTF. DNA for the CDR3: TGTGCCAGTAGTATAGGAAAGGTCGGCTACACCTTC.

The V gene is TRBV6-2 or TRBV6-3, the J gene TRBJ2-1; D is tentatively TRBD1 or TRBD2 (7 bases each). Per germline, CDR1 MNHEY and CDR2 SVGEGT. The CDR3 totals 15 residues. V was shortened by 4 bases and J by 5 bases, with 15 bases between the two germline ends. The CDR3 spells CASSFGGTENNEQFF. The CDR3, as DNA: TGTGCCAGCAGTTTCGGGGGGACAGAAAACAATGAGCAGTTCTTC.

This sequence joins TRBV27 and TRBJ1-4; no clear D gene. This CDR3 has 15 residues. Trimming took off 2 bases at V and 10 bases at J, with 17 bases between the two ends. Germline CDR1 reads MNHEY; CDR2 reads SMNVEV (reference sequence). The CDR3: CASSLGRNLAGKLFF. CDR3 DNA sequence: TGTGCCAGCAGTTTAGGCAGGAACCTGGCTGGAAAACTGTTTTTT.

The CDR3 loop reads CASSHGGGADTQYF. CDR3 nucleotide sequence: TGTGCCAGCTCCCATGGAGGGGGGGCGGATACGCAGTATTTT. J is TRBJ2-3 and V is TRBV9; maybe TRBD2 (7 bases). Germline values: CDR1 SGDLS, CDR2 YYNGEE. V lost 7 bases to trimming and J lost 6 bases, with 18 bases between them. The CDR3 covers 14 residues.

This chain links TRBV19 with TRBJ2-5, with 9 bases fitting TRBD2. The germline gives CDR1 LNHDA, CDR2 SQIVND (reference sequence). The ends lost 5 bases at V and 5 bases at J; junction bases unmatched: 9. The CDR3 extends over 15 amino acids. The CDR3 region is CASSPQASGVETQYF. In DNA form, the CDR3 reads TGTGCCAGTAGTCCCCAGGCTAGCGGGGTCGAGACCCAGTACTTC.

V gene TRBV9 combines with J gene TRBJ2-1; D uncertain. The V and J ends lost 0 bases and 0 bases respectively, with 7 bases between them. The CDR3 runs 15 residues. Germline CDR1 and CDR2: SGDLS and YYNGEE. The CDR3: CASSVGRSSYNEQFF. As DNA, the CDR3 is TGTGCCAGCAGCGTAGGCCGTAGCTCCTACAATGAGCAGTTCTTC.

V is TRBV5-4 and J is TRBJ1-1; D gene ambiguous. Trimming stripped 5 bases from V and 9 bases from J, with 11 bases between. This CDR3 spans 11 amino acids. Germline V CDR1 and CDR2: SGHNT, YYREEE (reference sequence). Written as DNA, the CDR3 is TGTGCCAGCAGTCGCGACCGGAAAGCTTTCTTT. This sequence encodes CASSRDRKAFF.

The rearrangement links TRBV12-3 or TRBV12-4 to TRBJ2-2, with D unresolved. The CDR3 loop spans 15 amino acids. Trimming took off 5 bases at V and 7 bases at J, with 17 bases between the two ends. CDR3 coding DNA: TGTGCCAGCAGTCCCGCGACGTTTCCTCTCGGGGAGCTGTTTTTT. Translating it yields CASSPATFPLGELFF.